A selection of T cell receptor beta chains follows, all from one sample in a study of post-analysis software for immune sequencing data. In TCRdb, the PCR reads were re-called with MiXCR into one record per CDR3 protein. The sample lists around 500,000 distinct CDR3 sequences, roughly 34% occurring once. Sequenced sample: blood. Receptors were obtained from a girl aged 2 to 17 with multiple sclerosis. Both conserved end residues are part of each CDR3. A D gene is named only where the DNA matches it firmly. Not all rows give a size; the values are once, few, many and, for expanded clones, a class.

D gene	clone size	V gene	J gene	CDR3 DNA	CDR3 protein
-	-	TRBV7-9	TRBJ1-4	TGTGCCAGCAGCCGACTTCGGGTGGGAACCCTTTGGGGGACTAATGAAAAACTGTTTTTT	CASSRLRVGTLWGTNEKLFF
TRBD1	-	TRBV10-3	TRBJ1-1	TGTGCCATCAGTAAAGACAGGGGGAACACTGAAGCTTTCTTT	CAISKDRGNTEAFF
-	-	TRBV7-9	TRBJ2-3	TGTGCCAGCAGCTTAGCGATGGGACACACAGATACGCAGTATTTT	CASSLAMGHTDTQYF
-	-	TRBV27	TRBJ2-5	TGTGCCAGCAGCCTATTGAAAGGGAAGACCCAGTACTTC	CASSLLKGKTQYF
-	-	TRBV20-1	TRBJ1-2	TGCAGGGCCCCGGGTAGGGACTATGGCTACACCTTC	CRAPGRDYGYTF
-	-	TRBV2	TRBJ1-5	TGTGCCAGCAGTGAAGGGAGCCGGGGCAATCAGCCCCAGCATTTT	CASSEGSRGNQPQHF
TRBD1	-	TRBV10-3	TRBJ1-2	TGTGCCACCAGTGAGTCTGTTGGACAGGGCCGGAACTATGGCTACACCTTC	CATSESVGQGRNYGYTF
-	-	TRBV11-2	TRBJ1-2	TGTGCCAGCAGCTTTGGCATCGACAACTATGGCTACACCTTC	CASSFGIDNYGYTF
-	few	TRBV11-2	TRBJ2-5	TGTGCCAGCAGGCGAAATCGGGGGGCCGGGGAGACCCAGTACTTC	CASRRNRGAGETQYF
-	-	TRBV20-1	TRBJ1-2	TGCAGTGCCACCTTGGGGTCGGCAAACTATGGCTACACCTTC	CSATLGSANYGYTF
-	few	TRBV7-9	TRBJ2-3	TGTGCCAGCAGGAAAAGACGGACAGGCACAGATACGCAGTATTTT	CASRKRRTGTDTQYF
-	-	TRBV3-1	TRBJ2-7	TGTGCCAGCAGCCGAGACAGTCTTTACGAGCAGTACTTC	CASSRDSLYEQYF
-	few	TRBV12-3/TRBV12-4	TRBJ2-7	TGTGCCAGCAGCACCTCGGGGGGCAGCGAGCAGTACTTC	CASSTSGGSEQYF
-	-	TRBV15	TRBJ2-3	TGTGCCACCAGCAGAGAAGGGGGGATTGGCACAGATACGCAGTATTTT	CATSREGGIGTDTQYF
-	many	TRBV5-1	TRBJ2-5	TGCGCCAGCAAACTAGTGGGGGAGACCCAGTACTTC	CASKLVGETQYF
-	-	TRBV24-1	TRBJ2-1	TGTGCCACCAGTGATTTTGGCCGGGGACTCGCTATGGGAGAGCAGTTCTTC	CATSDFGRGLAMGEQFF
-	-	TRBV7-6	TRBJ1-4	TGTGCCAGCAGCACACGGGGGACGGCTGAAAAACGGTTTTTT	CASSTRGTAEKRFF
-	-	TRBV12-3/TRBV12-4	TRBJ2-1	TGTGCCAGCAGTTTTAAGGGAGGCAATGAGCAGTTCTTC	CASSFKGGNEQFF
-	-	TRBV18	TRBJ1-2	TGTGCCAGCTCATCTAATGCGAACTATGGCTACACCTTC	CASSSNANYGYTF
-	-	TRBV6-6	TRBJ1-1	TGTGCCAGCAAGGCAGGGACCACTGAAGCTTTCTTT	CASKAGTTEAFF
-	-	TRBV6-5	TRBJ2-2	TGTGCCAGCAGGGCTAGGGGGGCGCCGACAGGCGGGGAGCTGTTTTTT	CASRARGAPTGGELFF
-	few	TRBV5-1	TRBJ2-6	TGCGCCAGCAGCTTGTTGAGTGATGGGGCCAACGTCCTGACTTTC	CASSLLSDGANVLTF
-	-	TRBV20-1	TRBJ1-4	TGCAGTGCTTCGGAGGGAGCTAATGAAAAACTGTTTTTT	CSASEGANEKLFF
TRBD1	few	TRBV27	TRBJ2-3	TGTGCCAGCAGTTTACCAGGGGGCGTAGATACGCAGTATTTT	CASSLPGGVDTQYF
-	few	TRBV19	TRBJ2-3	TGTGCCAGTAGTATAGGGGGACATAGCACAGATACGCAGTATTTT	CASSIGGHSTDTQYF